Following are 6 T cell receptor beta chains from one sample sequenced in a study of T cell responses to AZD1222 COVID-19 vaccine. TCRdb's table, derived via immunoSEQ multiplex PCR, lists solely in-frame clones and lacks some. The sample shows around 84,000 clones, about 90% of them seen only once. The sample here was peripheral blood, taken on day 0 of MenACWY control vaccination. These receptor sequences come from an adult in good health.

This clone appeared a single time. The chain links TRBV28 to TRBJ1-5; unclear D gene. V was shortened by 5 bases and J by 4 bases, with 6 bases between the two germline ends. The germline V gene has CDR1 MDHEN and CDR2 SYDVKM. There are 12 residues in the CDR3. The CDR3 sequence is CASSVNNQPQHF. CDR3 DNA sequence: TGTGCCAGCAGTGTGAATAATCAGCCCCAGCATTTT.

This chain joins TRBV19 and TRBJ2-4, with 9 nucleotides matching TRBD1. CDR1 is LNHDA, CDR2 SQIVND, per germline (reference sequence). V gave up 6 bases and J gave up 6 bases; unmatched junction bases: 3. CDR3 size: 13 residues. CDR3: CASRDRGGNIQYF. In DNA form, the CDR3 reads TGTGCCAGTAGGGACAGGGGAGGAAACATTCAGTACTTC.

J is TRBJ1-2 and V is TRBV7-2, with 8 bases identical to TRBD1. The CDR3 contains 16 residues. CDR1 and CDR2 (germline): SGHTA, FQGNSA. Unmatched junction bases numbered 11, after V lost 2 bases and J lost 6 bases. As DNA, the CDR3 is TGTGCCAGCAGCTTAAACCCCAGGGACAGGCTAAATGGCTACACCTTC. Translation: CASSLNPRDRLNGYTF. Drawing the rest from reference TRBV7-2 and TRBJ1-2, the complete variable domain is GAGVSQSPSNKVTEKGKDVELRCDPISGHTALYWYRQSLGQGLEFLIYFQGNSAPDKSGLPSDRFSAERTGGSVSTLTIQRTQQEDSAVYLCASSLNPRDRLNGYTFGSGTRLTVV.

The chain is built from TRBV7-2 and TRBJ2-7, with D tentatively TRBD1 (5 bases). V lost 0 bases, J lost 2 bases, and 11 bases lay in between. This CDR3 has 15 amino acids. Germline CDR1 reads SGHTA; CDR2 reads FQGNSA. Here the CDR3 DNA reads TGTGCCAGCAGCTTAGCTGTGACAGTGCCCTACGAGCAGTACTTC. It specifies CASSLAVTVPYEQYF.

The chain is built from TRBV7-2 and TRBJ2-1; TRBD2 matches 11 bases. The CDR3 has 15 amino acids. V gave up 1 base and J gave up 13 bases; unmatched junction bases: 9. Looked up from germline, CDR1 is SGHTA and CDR2 is FQGNSA. The CDR3 region is CASSLGLAGGIGQFF. The CDR3 coding sequence is TGTGCCAGCAGCTTAGGGTTAGCGGGGGGGATCGGTCAGTTCTTC.

This clone was counted once. The V call is TRBV7-2, the J call TRBJ2-2, with a weak D call TRBD2 (5 bases). Germline lookup yields CDR1 SGHTA and CDR2 FQGNSA. This CDR3 has 16 amino acids. V dropped 5 bases and J dropped 0 bases, with 13 bases sitting between them. CDR3 sequence: CASSPGTRANTGELFF. As DNA, the CDR3 is TGTGCCAGCAGCCCCGGAACTAGGGCGAACACCGGGGAGCTGTTTTTT.